Listed below are T cell receptor beta chains from one sample, sequenced in a study of T-cell reconstitution after alpha-beta-depleted transplantation in children. TCRdb analysed the PCR reads with MiXCR anew, one entry per CDR3 protein. The sample gives about 130,000 distinct CDR3 sequences, about 9.6% of which show up once; approximately 25% is in the top ten. The source was PBMCs, mostly from graft donor cells, collected 180 days after TCRalphabeta/CD19-depleted stem cell transplant. These receptor sequences come from a girl less than two years old who had a stem cell transplant for combined immunodeficiency, so the T cells may come from the graft donor. Each CDR3 is given without its conserved first and last residue.

TRBV7-2 | ASSPQPTGRGYT
TRBV11-2 | ASSPYPKREMRYEQY
TRBV12-3/TRBV12-4 | ASSLVGAGNEQF
TRBV20-1 | SARVPVADTQY
TRBV5-1 | ASSPKLDKRSNEQF
TRBV13 | ASSLGLAGPTNTGELF
TRBV7-8 | ASSLEDRAGRQETQY
TRBV5-6 | ASSSDRGREQY
TRBV5-5 | ASSPQGRTSSYEQY
TRBV7-9 | ASSWSVFTGELF
TRBV7-2 | ASSLVGTSGSGTQY
TRBV12-3/TRBV12-4 | ASSPRTGANVLT
TRBV18 | ASSPLKGSSYEQY
TRBV7-2 | ASSWGPYSNQPQH
TRBV10-3 | AISESRRNGYT
TRBV5-1 | ASSLAETGGSYEQY
TRBV18 | ASSPGQGVDTQY
TRBV4-3 | ASSQGLETDTQY
TRBV6-1 | ASSGGKLASRELF
TRBV6-2/TRBV6-3 | ASRPPSSYEQY
TRBV20-1 | SASRTRKVETQY
TRBV20-1 | SASEVYEQY
TRBV27 | ASSQGTGGNQPQH
TRBV4-3 | ASSQVVTVSFYGYT
TRBV2 | ASRLTDNEQF
TRBV18 | ASSPVQGPHVYGYT
TRBV6-2/TRBV6-3 | ASIGTSGIWETQY
TRBV7-9 | ASSLEGGNEQF
TRBV6-1 | ASSRVDQETQY
TRBV7-9 | ASRLGRTNTGELF
TRBV5-5 | ASSVGLGEQF
TRBV6-2/TRBV6-3 | ASSRGQGYYEQY
TRBV9 | ASSVGAGYEQY
TRBV7-2 | ASSSRLAGAGETQY
TRBV29-1 | SVEGTGQETQY
TRBV5-1 | ASSLGLPGDEQY
TRBV19 | ASSIMLAGGPGDTQY
TRBV19 | ASSMGGETQY
TRBV7-2 | ASSSTGARSGEQY